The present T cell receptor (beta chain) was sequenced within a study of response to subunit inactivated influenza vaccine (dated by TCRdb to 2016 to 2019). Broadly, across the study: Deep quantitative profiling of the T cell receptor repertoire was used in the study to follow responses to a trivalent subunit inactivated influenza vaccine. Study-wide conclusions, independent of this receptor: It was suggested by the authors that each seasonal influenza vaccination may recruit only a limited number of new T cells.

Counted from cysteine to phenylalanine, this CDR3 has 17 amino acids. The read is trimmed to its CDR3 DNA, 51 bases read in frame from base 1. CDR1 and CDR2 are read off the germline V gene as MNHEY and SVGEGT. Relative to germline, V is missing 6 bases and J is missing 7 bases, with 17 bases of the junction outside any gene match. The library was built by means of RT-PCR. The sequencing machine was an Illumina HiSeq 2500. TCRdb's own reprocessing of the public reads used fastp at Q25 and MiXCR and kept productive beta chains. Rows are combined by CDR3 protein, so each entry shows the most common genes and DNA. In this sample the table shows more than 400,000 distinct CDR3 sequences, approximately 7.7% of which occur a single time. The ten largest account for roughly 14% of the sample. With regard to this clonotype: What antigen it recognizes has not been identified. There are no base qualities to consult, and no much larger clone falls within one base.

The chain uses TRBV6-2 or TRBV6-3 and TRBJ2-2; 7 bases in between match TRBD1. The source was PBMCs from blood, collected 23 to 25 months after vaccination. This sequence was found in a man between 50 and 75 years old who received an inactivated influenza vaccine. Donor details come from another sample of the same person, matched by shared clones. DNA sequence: TGTGCCAGCAGACATCTACTCGACAGGGTTAATATCGGGGAGCTGTTTTTT. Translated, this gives CASRHLLDRVNIGELFF.